This T cell receptor (beta chain) comes out of a study of control samples from healthy donors and cancer patients. This table comes from immunoSEQ multiplex PCR, and its TCRdb copy is limited to in-frame clones, with some not included. The sample contains roughly 90,000 clones, about 92% of which appear only once. CDR3 length: 16 residues. Germline loops: CDR1 MNHEY, CDR2 SMNVEV (reference sequence). Trimming stripped 2 bases from V and 0 bases from J, with 12 bases between. Sequencing was performed on blood. The chain links TRBV27 to TRBJ2-3, with D maybe TRBD2 (5 bases). The sequence derives from a woman younger than 45 in good health. For the CDR3, the DNA is TGTGCCAGCAGTTTAGCGGGTGCGGACAGCACAGATACGCAGTATTTT. Protein sequence: CASSLAGADSTDTQYF.